The next 10 T cell receptor beta chains were all read from a single sample in a study of response to subunit inactivated influenza vaccine. TCRdb reprocessed the RT-PCR reads with MiXCR, giving one entry per CDR3 protein. The table shows under 500,000 distinct CDR3 sequences, with approximately 11% occurring only once. The sample in question was PBMCs from blood, obtained about 40 days after vaccination. The receptors derive from a middle-aged man who received an inactivated influenza vaccine.

There are many counts of this clonotype. This rearrangement joins TRBV7-2 to TRBJ2-3; D may be TRBD1 (6 bases). The CDR3 is 11 amino acids. V gave up 8 bases and J gave up 4 bases, with 7 bases separating them. Germline CDR1 SGHTA, CDR2 FQGNSA. The CDR3: CASSGADTQYF. For the CDR3, the DNA is TGTGCCAGCTCAGGGGCAGATACGCAGTATTTT. The variable domain in full, completed from reference TRBV7-2 and TRBJ2-3, reads GAGVSQSPSNKVTEKGKDVELRCDPISGHTALYWYRQSLGQGLEFLIYFQGNSAPDKSGLPSDRFSAERTGGSVSTLTIQRTQQEDSAVYLCASSGADTQYFGPGTRLTVL.

This clonotype was seen at least ten times. J is TRBJ2-1 and V is TRBV20-1; 7 nucleotides match TRBD1. From germline, CDR1 is DFQATT and CDR2 SNEGSKA (reference sequence). With 0 bases clipped from V and 5 bases from J, the junction kept 7 bases outside the gene matches. The CDR3 contains 15 residues. The CDR3 DNA reads TGCAGTGCTAGAGATCGGGGACAGCCTAACAATGAGCAGTTCTTC. Its translation: CSARDRGQPNNEQFF.

V usage is TRBV28 and J usage is TRBJ1-6, with a possible D match to TRBD1 (6 bases). Germline-derived CDR1 and CDR2 are MDHEN and SYDVKM. V was clipped by 6 bases and J by 0 bases, with 15 bases between them. There are 17 residues in the CDR3. The CDR3 loop reads CASRPRGGGSYNSPLHF. CDR3 nucleotides: TGTGCCAGCAGACCCCGGGGAGGGGGCTCCTATAATTCACCCCTCCACTTT.

The sample holds a few counts of this clonotype. V gene TRBV29-1 combines with J gene TRBJ2-5; D remains unclear. The germline gives CDR1 SQVTM, CDR2 ANQGSEA. The ends were cut back, 5 bases at V and 3 bases at J, with 13 bases in the middle. This CDR3 has 13 residues. The DNA for the CDR3 is TGCAGCGTTTACGGCCTGCATAAAGAGACCCAGTACTTC. This gives the protein CSVYGLHKETQYF.

This clonotype appeared a few times. CDR3 nucleotides: TGCGCCAGCAGGGGATCCAGCGGGAGGTCGCCCGATGAGCAGTTCTTC. Translating gives CASRGSSGRSPDEQFF. V and J are TRBV4-3 and TRBJ2-1; TRBD2 agrees at 9 bases. J lost 8 bases, V lost 6 bases, and 14 bases had no gene match. CDR1 and CDR2 from the germline V gene are LGHNA and YSLEER. The CDR3 loop spans 16 amino acids.

In its sample, this clonotype was seen many times. The rearrangement uses TRBV11-2 and TRBJ1-5; D call uncertain. The V and J ends lost 1 base and 0 bases respectively, with 10 bases between them. Germline CDR1 is SGHAT and CDR2 is FQNNGV. The CDR3 has 16 amino acids. DNA for the CDR3: TGTGCCAGCAGCTTAGCGCTGGGCCATAGCAATCAGCCCCAGCATTTT. Its protein product is CASSLALGHSNQPQHF.

Ten or more counts support this clonotype. The chain is built from TRBV5-1 and TRBJ1-5; D is possibly TRBD1 (5 bases). In germline, CDR1 is SGHRS, CDR2 YFSETQ. This CDR3 spans 16 amino acids. Trimming left V 0 bases short and J 0 bases short, with 10 bases between. This CDR3 is CASSLDGGYSNQPQHF. In DNA form, the CDR3 reads TGCGCCAGCAGCTTGGATGGGGGATATAGCAATCAGCCCCAGCATTTT.

This chain uses TRBV4-2 with TRBJ1-2, with D possibly being TRBD1 (6 bases). Trimming left V 0 bases short and J 8 bases short, with 10 bases between. The germline V gene encodes CDR1 LGHNA and CDR2 YNFKEQ. The CDR3 has 13 amino acids. CDR3 region: CASSQEQGTGYTF. CDR3 DNA sequence: TGTGCCAGCAGCCAAGAACAGGGCACCGGCTACACCTTC.

This clonotype was counted many times. This sequence joins TRBV20-1 and TRBJ2-1; TRBD2 matches at 8 bases. Per the germline V gene, CDR1 is DFQATT and CDR2 is SNEGSKA (reference sequence). The ends lost 0 bases at V and 6 bases at J; junction bases unmatched: 7. The length of the CDR3 is 15 residues. CDR3 bases: TGCAGTGCTAGAGATATACGGGAGGGCCGCAATGAGCAGTTCTTC. As protein: CSARDIREGRNEQFF.

The V and J genes are TRBV5-1 and TRBJ2-2; 10 bases line up with TRBD2. The CDR3 totals 16 residues. Per the germline V gene, CDR1 is SGHRS and CDR2 is YFSETQ. Trimming cost V 7 bases and J 5 bases; bases outside gene matches: 11. DNA for the CDR3: TGCGCCAGCCGGAAAGCGGGGGGGCCGGGGACCGGGGAGCTGTTTTTT. Residues: CASRKAGGPGTGELFF.